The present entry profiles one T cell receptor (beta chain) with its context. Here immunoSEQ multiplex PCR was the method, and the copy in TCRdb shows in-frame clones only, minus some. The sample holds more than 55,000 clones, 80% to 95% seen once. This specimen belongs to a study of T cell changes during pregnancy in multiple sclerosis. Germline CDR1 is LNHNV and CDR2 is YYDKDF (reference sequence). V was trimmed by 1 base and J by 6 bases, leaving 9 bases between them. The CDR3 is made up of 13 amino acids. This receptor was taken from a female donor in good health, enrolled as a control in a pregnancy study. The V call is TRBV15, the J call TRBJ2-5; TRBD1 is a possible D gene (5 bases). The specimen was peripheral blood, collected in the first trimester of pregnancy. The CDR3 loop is CATSRGRVQTQYF. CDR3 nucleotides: TGTGCCACCAGCAGAGGCAGGGTGCAGACCCAGTACTTC.